The source of this TCR beta chain is a study of technical replicates of blood from a handful of donors. The CDR3 has 16 residues. Trimming cost V 8 bases and J 0 bases, with 17 bases left between them. Germline V gene lookup returns CDR1 SNHLY and CDR2 FYNNEI. The table came from immunoSEQ multiplex PCR; TCRdb's copy has only in-frame clones and leaves some out. Among about 59,000 clones listed, just over 90% were seen once. This chain uses TRBV2 with TRBJ2-1; a weak D match, TRBD1 (5 bases). The sequence derives from a human donor in good health. Some clones in this sample may be carry-over from other donors' samples. The sequencing sample was made of PBMCs. The DNA for the CDR3 is TGTGCCAGCCTAGAAGACAGATCTAGCTCCTACAATGAGCAGTTCTTC. It encodes CASLEDRSSSYNEQFF.